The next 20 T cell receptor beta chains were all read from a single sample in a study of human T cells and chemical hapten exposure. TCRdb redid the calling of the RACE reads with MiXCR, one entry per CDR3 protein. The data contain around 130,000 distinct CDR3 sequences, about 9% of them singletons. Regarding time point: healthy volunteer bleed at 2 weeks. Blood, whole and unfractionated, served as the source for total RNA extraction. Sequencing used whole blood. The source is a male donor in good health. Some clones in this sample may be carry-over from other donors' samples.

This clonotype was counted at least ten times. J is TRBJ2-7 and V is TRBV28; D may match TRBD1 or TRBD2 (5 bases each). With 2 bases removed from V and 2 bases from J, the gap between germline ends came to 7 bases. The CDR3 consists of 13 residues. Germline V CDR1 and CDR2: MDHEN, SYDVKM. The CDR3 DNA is TGTGCCAGCAGTTTAAGGGGACCCTACGAGCAGTACTTC. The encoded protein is CASSLRGPYEQYF.

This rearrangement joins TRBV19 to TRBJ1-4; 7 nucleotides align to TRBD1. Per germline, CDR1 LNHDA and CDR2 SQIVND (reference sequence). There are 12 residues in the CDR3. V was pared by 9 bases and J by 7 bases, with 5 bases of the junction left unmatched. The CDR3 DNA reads TGTGCCAGCCGGGACAGAGGTGAAAAACTGTTTTTT. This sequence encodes CASRDRGEKLFF.

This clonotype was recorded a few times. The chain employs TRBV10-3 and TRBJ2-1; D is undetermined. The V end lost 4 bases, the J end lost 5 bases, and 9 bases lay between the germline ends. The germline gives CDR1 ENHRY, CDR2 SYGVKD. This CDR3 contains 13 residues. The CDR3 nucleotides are TGTGCCATCAGTGGGACGGCAGACAATGAGCAGTTCTTC. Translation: CAISGTADNEQFF.

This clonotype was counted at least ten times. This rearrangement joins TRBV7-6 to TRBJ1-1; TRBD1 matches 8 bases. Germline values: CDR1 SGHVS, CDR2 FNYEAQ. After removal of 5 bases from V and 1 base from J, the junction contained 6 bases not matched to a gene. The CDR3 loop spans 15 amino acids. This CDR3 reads CASSPWTGKNTEAFF. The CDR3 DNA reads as TGTGCCAGCAGCCCCTGGACAGGGAAGAACACTGAAGCTTTCTTT.

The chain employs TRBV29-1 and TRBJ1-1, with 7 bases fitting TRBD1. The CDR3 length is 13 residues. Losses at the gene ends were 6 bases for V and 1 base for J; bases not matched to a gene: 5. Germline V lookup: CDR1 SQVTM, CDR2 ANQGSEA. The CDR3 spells CSVRQGPNTEAFF. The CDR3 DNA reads TGCAGCGTGAGACAGGGACCGAACACTGAAGCTTTCTTT. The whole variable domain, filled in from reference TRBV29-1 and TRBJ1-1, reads SAVISQKPSRDICQRGTSLTIQCQVDSQVTMMFWYRQQPGQSLTLIATANQGSEATYESGFVIDKFPISRPNLTFSTLTVSNMSPEDSSIYLCSVRQGPNTEAFFGQGTRLTVV.

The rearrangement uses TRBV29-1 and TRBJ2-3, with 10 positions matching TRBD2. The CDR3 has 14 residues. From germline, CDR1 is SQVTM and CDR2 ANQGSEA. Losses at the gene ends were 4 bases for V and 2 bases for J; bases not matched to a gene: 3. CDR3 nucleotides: TGCAGCGTTGCTACTAGCGGGGTCACAGATACGCAGTATTTT. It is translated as CSVATSGVTDTQYF.

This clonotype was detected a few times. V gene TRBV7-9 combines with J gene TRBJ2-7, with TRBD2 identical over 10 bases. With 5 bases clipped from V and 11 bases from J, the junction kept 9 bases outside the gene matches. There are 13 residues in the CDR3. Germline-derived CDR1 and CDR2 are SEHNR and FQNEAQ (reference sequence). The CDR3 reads CASSPSGLAVEYF. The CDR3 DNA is TGTGCCAGCAGCCCTTCCGGACTAGCGGTGGAGTACTTC.

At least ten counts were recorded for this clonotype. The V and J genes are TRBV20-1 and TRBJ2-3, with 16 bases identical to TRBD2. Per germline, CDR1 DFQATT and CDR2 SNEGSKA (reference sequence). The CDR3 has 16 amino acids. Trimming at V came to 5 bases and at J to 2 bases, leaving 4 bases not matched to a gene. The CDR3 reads CSAHGTSGRATDTQYF. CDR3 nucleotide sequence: TGCAGTGCTCACGGGACTAGCGGGAGGGCCACAGATACGCAGTATTTT.

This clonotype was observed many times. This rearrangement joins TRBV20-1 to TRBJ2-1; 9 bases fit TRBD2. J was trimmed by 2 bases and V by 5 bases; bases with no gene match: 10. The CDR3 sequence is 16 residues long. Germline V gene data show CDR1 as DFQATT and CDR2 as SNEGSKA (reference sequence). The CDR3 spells CSAGRGASGTYNEQFF. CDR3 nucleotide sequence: TGCAGTGCTGGTAGGGGGGCTAGCGGGACCTACAATGAGCAGTTCTTC.

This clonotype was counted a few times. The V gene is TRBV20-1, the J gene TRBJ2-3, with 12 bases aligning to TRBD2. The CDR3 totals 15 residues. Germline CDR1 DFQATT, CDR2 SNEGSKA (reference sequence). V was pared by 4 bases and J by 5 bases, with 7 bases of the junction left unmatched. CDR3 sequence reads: CSATRTSGDQDTQYF. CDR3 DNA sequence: TGCAGTGCTACCAGGACTAGCGGGGATCAAGATACGCAGTATTTT.

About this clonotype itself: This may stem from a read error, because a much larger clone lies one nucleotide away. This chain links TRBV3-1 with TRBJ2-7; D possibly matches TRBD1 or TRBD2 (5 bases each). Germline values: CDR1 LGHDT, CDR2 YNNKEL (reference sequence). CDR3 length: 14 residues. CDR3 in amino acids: CVSSHMGRTYEQYF. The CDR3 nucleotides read TGTGTCAGCAGCCACATGGGACGGACCTACGAGCAGTACTTC.

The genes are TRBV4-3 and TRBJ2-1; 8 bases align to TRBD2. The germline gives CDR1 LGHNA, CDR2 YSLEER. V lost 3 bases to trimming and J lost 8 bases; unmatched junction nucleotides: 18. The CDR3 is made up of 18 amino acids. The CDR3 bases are TGCGCCAGCAGCCAGGGGTCTTCTAGCGGGCCTAAGGGCGATGAGCAGTTCTTC. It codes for CASSQGSSSGPKGDEQFF.

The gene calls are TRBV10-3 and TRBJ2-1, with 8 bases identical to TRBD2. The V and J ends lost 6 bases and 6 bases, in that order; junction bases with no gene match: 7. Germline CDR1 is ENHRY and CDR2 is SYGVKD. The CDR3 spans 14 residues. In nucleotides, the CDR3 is TGTGCCATCAGGGGACTAGACGGAGGCAATGAGCAGTTCTTC. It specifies CAIRGLDGGNEQFF.

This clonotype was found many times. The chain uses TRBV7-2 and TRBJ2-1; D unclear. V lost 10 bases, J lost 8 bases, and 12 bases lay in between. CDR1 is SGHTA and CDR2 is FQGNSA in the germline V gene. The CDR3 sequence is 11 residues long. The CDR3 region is CATLAGYEQFF. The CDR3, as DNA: TGTGCCACCCTCGCTGGATATGAGCAGTTCTTC.

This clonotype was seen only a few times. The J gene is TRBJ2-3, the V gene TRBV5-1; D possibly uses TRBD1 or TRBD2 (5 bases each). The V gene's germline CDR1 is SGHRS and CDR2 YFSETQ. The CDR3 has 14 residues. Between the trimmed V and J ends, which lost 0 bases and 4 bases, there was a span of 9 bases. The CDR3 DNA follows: TGCGCCAGCAGCTTGGAGGGACGGGCAGATACGCAGTATTTT. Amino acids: CASSLEGRADTQYF.

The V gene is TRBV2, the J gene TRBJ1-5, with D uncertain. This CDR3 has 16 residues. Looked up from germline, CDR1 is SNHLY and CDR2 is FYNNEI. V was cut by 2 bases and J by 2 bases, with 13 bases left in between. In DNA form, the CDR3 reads TGTGCCAGCAGTGAAAACCAGGAGGACGGCAATCAGCCCCAGCATTTT. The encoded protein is CASSENQEDGNQPQHF.

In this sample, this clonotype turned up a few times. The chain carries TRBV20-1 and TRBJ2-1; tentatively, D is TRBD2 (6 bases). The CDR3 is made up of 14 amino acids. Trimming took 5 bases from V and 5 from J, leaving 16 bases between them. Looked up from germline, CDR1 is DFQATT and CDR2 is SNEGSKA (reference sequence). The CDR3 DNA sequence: TGCAGTGCTGGGGGACTGTTGATCCACAATGAGCAGTTCTTC. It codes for CSAGGLLIHNEQFF.

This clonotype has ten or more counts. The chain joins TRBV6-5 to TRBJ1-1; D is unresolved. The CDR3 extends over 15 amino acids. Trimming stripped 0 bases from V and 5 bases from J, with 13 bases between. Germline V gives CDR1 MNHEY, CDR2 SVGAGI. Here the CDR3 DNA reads TGTGCCAGCAGTTACTCAAGGGTATGGGATACTGAAGCTTTCTTT. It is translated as CASSYSRVWDTEAFF.

CDR3: CSAQDRAWGEQYF. The CDR3 DNA is TGCAGTGCTCAGGACAGGGCCTGGGGGGAGCAGTACTTC. J is TRBJ2-7 and V is TRBV20-1; 8 bases fit TRBD1. Trimming removed 5 bases from V and 7 bases from J; junction bases left unmatched: 10. CDR3 length equals 13 residues. The germline V gene encodes CDR1 DFQATT and CDR2 SNEGSKA (reference sequence).

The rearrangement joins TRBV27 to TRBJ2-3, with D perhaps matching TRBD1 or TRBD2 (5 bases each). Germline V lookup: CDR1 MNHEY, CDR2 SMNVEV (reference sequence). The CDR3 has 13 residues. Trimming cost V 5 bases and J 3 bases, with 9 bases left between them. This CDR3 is CASSRGPTDTQYF. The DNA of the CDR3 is TGTGCCAGCAGTAGGGGACCGACAGATACGCAGTATTTT.